This T cell receptor beta chain came from a study of beta chain features in type 1 diabetes. Study results and caveats: The naive, central memory and Treg TCRB repertoires looked more alike in patients than they did in healthy donors.

This clone was seen many times. Antigen specificity is unknown. Reverse transcription of all isolated RNA meant that expressed TCRB transcripts were sequenced. Sequenced by immunoSEQ multiplex PCR; TCRdb stores in-frame clones only, minus some. The repertoire holds under 550,000 clones, around 10% seen once, with approximately 0.05% in the top ten. Germline values: CDR1 GTSNPN, CDR2 SVGIG (reference sequence). CDR3 length equals 13 residues. V dropped 5 bases and J dropped 0 bases, with 5 bases sitting between them. V usage is TRBV30 and J usage is TRBJ2-6, with D perhaps given as TRBD1 or TRBD2 (5 bases each). The sequence was obtained from a woman under 30 in good health. Material: naive CD4+ T cells from blood. The CDR3 loop reads CAWGTSGANVLTF. As DNA, the CDR3 is TGTGCCTGGGGGACCTCTGGGGCCAACGTCCTGACTTTC.